This T cell receptor (beta chain) was found in a study of beta chain features in type 1 diabetes. Each donor gave one heparinised blood draw averaging about 100 mL. As concerns this clone: The antigen remains unidentified.

Germline values: CDR1 LNHDA, CDR2 SQIVND (reference sequence). The CDR3 is 15 residues long. Trimming took off 4 bases at V and 0 bases at J, with 12 bases between the two ends. Study-wide findings and caveats: Naive, central memory and Treg TCRB repertoires appeared more alike in patients than in healthy donors.

The isolated RNA, all of it, was reverse transcribed, so expressed TCRB transcripts were what got sequenced. Using immunoSEQ multiplex PCR, the repertoire was profiled, and TCRdb retains in-frame clones only, with some absent. The sample shows a few hundred thousand clones, over 12% of them seen only once. The receptor was isolated from a woman between 18 and 30 years old in good health. What was sequenced was naive CD4+ T cells from blood. The chain has TRBV19 and TRBJ1-1, with a tentative D call TRBD1 (6 bases). The chain's CDR3 is CASSTGTNMNTEAFF. CDR3 bases: TGTGCCAGTAGTACCGGGACAAACATGAACACTGAAGCTTTCTTT. Variable domain in full (rest from reference TRBV19 and TRBJ1-1): DGGITQSPKYLFRKEGQNVTLSCEQNLNHDAMYWYRQDPGQGLRLIYYSQIVNDFQKGDIAEGYSVSREKKESFPLTVTSAQKNPTAFYLCASSTGTNMNTEAFFGQGTRLTVV.